The 32 T cell receptor beta chains below come from one sample, sequenced in a study of blood T cell repertoires in COVID-19. TCRdb's table, derived via immunoSEQ multiplex PCR, lists solely in-frame clones and lacks some. Among a few hundred thousand clones listed, about four fifths were seen once. The sample was PBMCs or T cells enriched from blood (not recorded which). All receptors come from a woman between 45 and 65 years old who had recovered from COVID-19.

The chain recombines TRBV15 with TRBJ2-1; 7 bases match TRBD2. Trimming cost V 0 bases and J 1 base; bases outside gene matches: 6. Germline lookup yields CDR1 LNHNV and CDR2 YYDKDF (reference sequence). The length of the CDR3 is 17 residues. The CDR3 coding sequence is TGTGCCACCAGCAGAGATAGGGGCGGGGGATCCTACAATGAGCAGTTCTTC. This codes for CATSRDRGGGSYNEQFF.

The sample holds one count of this clone. The genes are TRBV7-9 and TRBJ2-1, with 7 bases identical to TRBD1. The J segment lost 0 bases and the V segment lost 1 base, leaving 3 bases of the junction unmatched. CDR1 is SEHNR, CDR2 FQNEAQ, per germline (reference sequence). This CDR3 region has 16 residues. CDR3 residues: CASSLGGTDSYNEQFF. In DNA, the CDR3 is TGTGCCAGCAGCTTAGGGGGGACAGACTCCTACAATGAGCAGTTCTTC.

The count of this clone is one. The V and J genes are TRBV5-6 and TRBJ2-7, with 7 bases lining up with TRBD1. Germline CDR1 and CDR2: SGHDT and YYEEEE. The junction had 9 bases not matched to a gene; V was cut back by 4 bases and J by 2 bases. This CDR3 has 15 residues. In nucleotides, the CDR3 is TGTGCCAGCAGCCGAACAGGGGAGAGTCCCTACGAGCAGTACTTC. As protein: CASSRTGESPYEQYF.

In DNA, the CDR3 is TGTGCCAGCTGGCTCGGACAAACCAACTATGGCTACACCTTC. Translation: CASWLGQTNYGYTF. The chain couples TRBV5-6 to TRBJ1-2; a possible D gene is TRBD1 (5 bases). The germline V gene has CDR1 SGHDT and CDR2 YYEEEE. CDR3 size: 14 residues. V was pared by 7 bases and J by 2 bases, with 15 bases between.

The rearrangement uses TRBV6-5 and TRBJ1-1, with 7 bases identical to TRBD1. Germline-derived CDR1 and CDR2 are MNHEY and SVGAGI. V shed 6 bases, J shed 1 base, and the junction held 2 bases outside the gene matches. This CDR3 comprises 13 residues. CDR3 region: CASSTGANTEAFF. The CDR3, as DNA: TGTGCCAGCAGCACAGGGGCGAACACTGAAGCTTTCTTT.

This clone was seen a few times. J is TRBJ2-7 and V is TRBV7-2, with 9 positions matching TRBD1. Germline V gives CDR1 SGHTA, CDR2 FQGNSA. This CDR3 has 18 residues. V lost 2 bases, J lost 6 bases, and 17 bases stayed unmatched. DNA of the CDR3: TGTGCCAGCAGCTTAATCGTTAGCACCGGGACAGGGCAAGGCGAGCAGTACTTC. It yields the protein CASSLIVSTGTGQGEQYF.

A single count supports this clone. Here the CDR3 DNA reads TGTGCCAGCAGCTTCAGTCCAGGGACACCAAACACCGGGGAGCTGTTTTTT. This codes for CASSFSPGTPNTGELFF. J is TRBJ2-2 and V is TRBV7-3; tentative D call: TRBD1 (6 bases). The CDR3 is 17 amino acids. Trimming took off 3 bases at V and 2 bases at J, with 16 bases between the two ends. The germline V gene encodes CDR1 SGHTA and CDR2 FQGTGA.

This sequence joins TRBV4-2 and TRBJ2-7, with D possibly being TRBD1 (6 bases). Germline V gene sequence: CDR1 LGHNA, CDR2 YNFKEQ. This CDR3 has 14 amino acids. The V gene lost 2 bases and the J gene lost 3 bases, with 11 bases spanning the gap. The CDR3: CASSQSGDNYEQYF. For the CDR3, the DNA is TGTGCCAGCAGCCAATCCGGGGACAACTACGAGCAGTACTTC.

This rearrangement joins TRBV14 to TRBJ2-2; 10 nucleotides agree with TRBD1. CDR3 length: 17 residues. The junction had 9 bases not matched to a gene; V was cut back by 4 bases and J by 4 bases. CDR1 and CDR2 from the germline V gene are SGHDN and FVKESK. CDR3 sequence reads: CASSLHPGQGSTGELFF. Here the CDR3 DNA reads TGTGCCAGCAGCCTCCATCCGGGACAGGGGAGCACCGGGGAGCTGTTTTTT.

V and J are TRBV19 and TRBJ2-7, with D perhaps matching TRBD1 (5 bases). Between the trimmed V and J ends, which lost 3 bases and 4 bases, there was a span of 13 bases. Germline V gene sequence: CDR1 LNHDA, CDR2 SQIVND (reference sequence). The CDR3 spans 14 residues. This chain's CDR3 is CASSIGQGDYEQYF. The CDR3 DNA sequence: TGTGCCAGTAGTATCGGGCAGGGTGATTACGAGCAGTACTTC.

V usage is TRBV7-6 and J usage is TRBJ1-3; D gene uncertain. With 4 bases removed from V and 7 bases from J, the gap between germline ends came to 11 bases. The CDR3 consists of 13 residues. The V gene's germline CDR1 is SGHVS and CDR2 FNYEAQ. CDR3 sequence (DNA): TGTGCCAGCAGCTCTATGACCGGGAACACCATATATTTT. Its protein is CASSSMTGNTIYF.

The rearrangement uses TRBV7-2 and TRBJ2-3, with D hard to call. Trimming stripped 1 base from V and 4 bases from J, with 9 bases between. CDR1 and CDR2 (germline): SGHTA, FQGNSA. The CDR3 loop spans 14 amino acids. As DNA, the CDR3 is TGTGCCAGCAGCTTAGTAGCTCGCGCAGATACGCAGTATTTT. Amino acid sequence: CASSLVARADTQYF.

This clone has only one observation. The chain carries TRBV5-1 and TRBJ1-4; D perhaps matches TRBD1 (5 bases). CDR1 and CDR2 (germline): SGHRS, YFSETQ. The CDR3 totals 15 residues. Trimming stripped 1 base from V and 2 bases from J, with 9 bases between. The CDR3 DNA reads as TGCGCCAGCAGCTTGCAGGGTTGGACTAATGAAAAACTGTTTTTT. Its protein product is CASSLQGWTNEKLFF.

The chain uses TRBV5-6 and TRBJ2-7; D gene uncertain. This CDR3 comprises 16 residues. In germline, CDR1 is SGHDT, CDR2 YYEEEE. V was clipped by 2 bases and J by 0 bases, with 15 bases between them. The CDR3 protein is CASSFLSTRGSYEQYF. CDR3 nucleotides: TGTGCCAGCAGCTTTCTCTCAACACGAGGCTCCTACGAGCAGTACTTC.

This sequence joins TRBV3-1 (or the pseudogene TRBV3-2) and TRBJ1-1; D gene ambiguous. The CDR3 runs to 15 residues. The germline V gene has CDR1 LGHDT and CDR2 YNNKEL (reference sequence). Deletions cut 1 base from V and 0 bases from J, with 9 bases between. Here the CDR3 reads CASSQGAGLNTEAFF. DNA of the CDR3: TGTGCCAGCAGCCAAGGGGCGGGGTTGAACACTGAAGCTTTCTTT.

The CDR3, as DNA: TGTGCCAGCAGCCGTGGACAGCCTGAAGCTTTCTTT. Amino acid sequence: CASSRGQPEAFF. The V call is TRBV11-2, the J call TRBJ1-1, with a possible D match to TRBD1 (6 bases). The germline CDR1 and CDR2 sequences are SGHAT and FQNNGV. CDR3 length equals 12 residues. Trimming cost V 5 bases and J 6 bases, with 10 bases left between them.

The chain uses TRBV6-1 and TRBJ1-2, with D maybe TRBD1 (5 bases). The CDR3 has 18 amino acids. The V gene lost 1 base and the J gene lost 4 bases, with 22 bases spanning the gap. Per germline, CDR1 MNHNS and CDR2 SASEGT. The CDR3 region is CASSEDRHRTLGGYGYTF. In nucleotides, the CDR3 is TGTGCCAGCAGTGAAGATCGGCACAGGACGTTGGGGGGCTATGGCTACACCTTC.

The chain uses TRBV3-1 (or the pseudogene TRBV3-2) and TRBJ1-2, with no clear D. The CDR3 runs 15 residues. Trimming removed 4 bases from V and 3 bases from J, with 15 bases in between. CDR1 and CDR2 from the germline V gene are LGHDT and YNNKEL (reference sequence). The CDR3 reads CASSPDPRPYYGYTF. In nucleotides, the CDR3 is TGTGCCAGCAGCCCTGACCCTAGGCCATACTATGGCTACACCTTC.

V gene TRBV5-6 combines with J gene TRBJ2-3; D is unclear. CDR3 length equals 14 residues. V shed 4 bases and J shed 0 bases, with 9 bases lying between them. Per germline, CDR1 SGHDT and CDR2 YYEEEE. In nucleotides, the CDR3 is TGTGCCAGCAGCATCCCATTTAGCACAGATACGCAGTATTTT. Its translation is CASSIPFSTDTQYF. Full variable domain (missing parts from reference TRBV5-6 and TRBJ2-3): DAGVTQSPTHLIKTRGQQVTLRCSPKSGHDTVSWYQQALGQGPQFIFQYYEEEERQRGNFPDRFSGHQFPNYSSELNVNALLLGDSALYLCASSIPFSTDTQYFGPGTRLTVL.

There are a few counts of this clone. J is TRBJ2-7 and V is TRBV27, with 8 nucleotides matching TRBD2. Trimming removed 1 base from V and 4 bases from J; junction bases left unmatched: 3. The CDR3 consists of 14 residues. Germline V CDR1 and CDR2: MNHEY, SMNVEV (reference sequence). The CDR3 nucleotides read TGTGCCAGCAGTTTATATCCTAGCGGGTACGAGCAGTACTTC. The encoded protein is CASSLYPSGYEQYF.

The chain uses TRBV30 and TRBJ2-7; TRBD1 matches at 8 bases. Unmatched junction bases numbered 9, after V lost 3 bases and J lost 5 bases. Germline-derived CDR1 and CDR2 are GTSNPN and SVGIG (reference sequence). The CDR3 spans 14 residues. CDR3 sequence: CAWSGGSRGHEQYF. DNA for the CDR3: TGTGCCTGGAGCGGCGGTAGCAGGGGGCACGAGCAGTACTTC.

Concerning this clone itself: An end of the junction differs from the germline gene, which may be a read error. This sequence joins TRBV3-1 (or the pseudogene TRBV3-2) and TRBJ2-1; a weak D match, TRBD1 (6 bases). The CDR3 has 15 residues. Germline V CDR1 and CDR2: LGHDT, YNNKEL (reference sequence). CDR3 in amino acids: CASTQSRDNLNEQFF. The CDR3 DNA reads TGTGCCAGCACCCAATCCCGGGACAACCTCAATGAGCAGTTCTTC.

The chain is built from TRBV5-1 and TRBJ2-5; 7 nucleotides line up with TRBD1. Germline lookup yields CDR1 SGHRS and CDR2 YFSETQ. The trim removed 0 bases at V and 2 bases at J, leaving 1 base unmatched. CDR3 length: 14 residues. DNA of the CDR3: TGCGCCAGCAGCTTGGAGACAGGGCAAGAGACCCAGTACTTC. Its protein is CASSLETGQETQYF. Full variable domain (outside the CDR3, taken from reference TRBV5-1 and TRBJ2-5): KAGVTQTPRYLIKTRGQQVTLSCSPISGHRSVSWYQQTPGQGLQFLFEYFSETQRNKGNFPGRFSGRQFSNSRSEMNVSTLELGDSALYLCASSLETGQETQYFGPGTRLLVL.

The V and J genes are TRBV4-2 and TRBJ1-3; D possibly corresponds to TRBD1 (5 bases). Between the trimmed V and J ends, which lost 5 bases and 0 bases, there was a span of 11 bases. Germline V CDR1 and CDR2: LGHNA, YNFKEQ. This CDR3 contains 15 residues. Written as DNA, the CDR3 is TGTGCCAGCAGCGAGCGACAGCTCTCTGGAAACACCATATATTTT. Translation: CASSERQLSGNTIYF.

The chain links TRBV6-5 to TRBJ1-5; D is possibly TRBD1 (6 bases). CDR3 length: 15 amino acids. The germline gives CDR1 MNHEY, CDR2 SVGAGI. V was shortened by 8 bases and J by 0 bases, with 14 bases between the two germline ends. CDR3 coding DNA: TGTGCCAGCCTCGGACAGCTCAATAGCAATCAGCCCCAGCATTTT. Protein product: CASLGQLNSNQPQHF.

The V gene is TRBV2, the J gene TRBJ2-7, with 8 bases matching TRBD1. Losses at the gene ends were 3 bases for V and 3 bases for J; bases not matched to a gene: 16. The CDR3 contains 18 residues. Germline lookup yields CDR1 SNHLY and CDR2 FYNNEI. CDR3: CASSDWTGTIPPYYEQYF. CDR3 coding DNA: TGTGCCAGCAGTGACTGGACAGGGACCATCCCACCCTACTACGAGCAGTACTTC.

The chain combines TRBV9 with TRBJ2-3, with 8 nucleotides matching TRBD1. The germline V gene encodes CDR1 SGDLS and CDR2 YYNGEE. After removal of 6 bases from V and 0 bases from J, the junction contained 3 bases not matched to a gene. This CDR3 is 14 amino acids long. CDR3 nucleotides: TGTGCCAGCACAGGGGGCCCTAGCACAGATACGCAGTATTTT. It yields the protein CASTGGPSTDTQYF.

The chain links TRBV5-1 to TRBJ1-4, with TRBD1 matching over 7 bases. The CDR3 loop spans 17 amino acids. Germline V CDR1 and CDR2: SGHRS, YFSETQ. The ends lost 0 bases at V and 0 bases at J; junction bases unmatched: 5. CDR3 bases: TGCGCCAGCAGCTTGGGGGTGGACAGGCCAACTAATGAAAAACTGTTTTTT. This sequence encodes CASSLGVDRPTNEKLFF.

The rearrangement uses TRBV20-1 and TRBJ2-7, with D hard to call. The CDR3 contains 11 residues. V lost 6 bases, J lost 1 base, and 7 bases lay in between. Germline V gene lookup returns CDR1 DFQATT and CDR2 SNEGSKA (reference sequence). Here the CDR3 DNA reads TGCAGTGCCCTCGGGTCCTACGAGCAGTACTTC. Protein product: CSALGSYEQYF.

V and J are TRBV5-6 and TRBJ1-2, with D uncertain. CDR1 SGHDT and CDR2 YYEEEE come from the germline V gene. V lost 0 bases, J lost 0 bases, and 6 bases lay in between. The CDR3 loop spans 14 amino acids. The CDR3 DNA is TGTGCCAGCAGCTTGGTGTCTACTAACTATGGCTACACCTTC. The encoded protein is CASSLVSTNYGYTF.

This clone was observed once. V is TRBV7-9 and J is TRBJ2-3; TRBD1 matches 7 bases. CDR1 is SEHNR and CDR2 is FQNEAQ in the germline V gene (reference sequence). V lost 5 bases and J lost 0; bases outside the gene matches: 2. The CDR3 contains 14 residues. The CDR3 DNA is TGTGCCAGCAGCGAACAGGGGAGCACAGATACGCAGTATTTT. Residues: CASSEQGSTDTQYF. Looking up the rest from reference TRBV7-9 and TRBJ2-3 gives the full variable domain: DTGVSQNPRHKITKRGQNVTFRCDPISEHNRLYWYRQTLGQGPEFLTYFQNEAQLEKSRLLSDRFSAERPKGSFSTLEIQRTEQGDSAMYLCASSEQGSTDTQYFGPGTRLTVL.

The chain carries TRBV28 and TRBJ1-5; TRBD1 agrees at 8 bases. J was trimmed by 8 bases and V by 3 bases; bases with no gene match: 12. Germline V gives CDR1 MDHEN, CDR2 SYDVKM. This CDR3 contains 16 residues. CDR3 amino acids: CASSFHAGGAWKPQHF. In DNA form, the CDR3 reads TGTGCCAGCAGTTTTCATGCAGGGGGCGCCTGGAAGCCCCAGCATTTT. Full variable domain (missing parts from reference TRBV28 and TRBJ1-5): DVKVTQSSRYLVKRTGEKVFLECVQDMDHENMFWYRQDPGLGLRLIYFSYDVKMKEKGDIPEGYSVSREKKERFSLILESASTNQTSMYLCASSFHAGGAWKPQHFGDGTRLSIL.